The sequence of this T cell receptor (beta chain) was determined in a study of beta chain features in type 1 diabetes. Study results and caveats: When Type 1 diabetes patients were examined, their TCRB CDR3s proved moderately but significantly shorter in all four CD4+ subsets.

This clone was picked up a small number of times. Antigen: not known. CDR1 is SGHTA, CDR2 FQGNSA, per germline. The trim removed 5 bases at V and 8 bases at J, leaving 4 bases unmatched. CDR3 length equals 14 residues. Expressed TCRB transcripts were sequenced because the entire RNA isolate underwent reverse transcription. TCRdb's copy holds only in-frame clones and misses some; the assay was immunoSEQ multiplex PCR. The sample contains hundreds of thousands of clones, around 15% of which appear only once. The origin of this receptor is a man younger than 35 with type 1 diabetes. The sequenced sample was naive CD4+ T cells from blood. The chain uses TRBV7-2 and TRBJ2-7; 15 nucleotides match TRBD2. CDR3 coding DNA: TGTGCCAGCAGCGCAGGACTAGCGGGGGGGCAGCAGTACTTC. Amino acid sequence: CASSAGLAGGQQYF.